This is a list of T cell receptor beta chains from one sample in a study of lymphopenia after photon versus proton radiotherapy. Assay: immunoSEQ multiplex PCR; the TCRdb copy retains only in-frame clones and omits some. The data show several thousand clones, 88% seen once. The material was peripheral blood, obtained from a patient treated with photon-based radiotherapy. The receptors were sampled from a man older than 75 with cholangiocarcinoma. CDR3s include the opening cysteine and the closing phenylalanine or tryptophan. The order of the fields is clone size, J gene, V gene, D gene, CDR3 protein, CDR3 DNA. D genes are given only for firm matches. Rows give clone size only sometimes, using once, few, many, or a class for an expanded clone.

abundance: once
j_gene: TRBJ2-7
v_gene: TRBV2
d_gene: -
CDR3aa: CASSWDGELKNF
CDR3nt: TGTGCCAGCAGTTGGGACGGAGAATTGAAAAACTTC

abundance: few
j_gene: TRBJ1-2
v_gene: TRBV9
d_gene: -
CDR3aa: CASSPGGYGYTF
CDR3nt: TGTGCCAGCAGCCCTGGCGGGTATGGCTACACCTTC

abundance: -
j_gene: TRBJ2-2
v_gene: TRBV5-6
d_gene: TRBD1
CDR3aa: CASSLVGTGYTGELFF
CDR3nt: TGTGCCAGCAGCTTGGTCGGGACAGGGTACACCGGGGAGCTGTTTTTT

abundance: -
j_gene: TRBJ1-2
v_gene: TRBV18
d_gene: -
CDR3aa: CASSPAAGYGYTF
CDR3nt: TGTGCCAGCTCACCGGCGGCGGGATATGGCTACACCTTC

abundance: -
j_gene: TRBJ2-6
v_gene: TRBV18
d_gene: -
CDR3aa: CASSPQGSGANVLTF
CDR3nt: TGTGCCAGCTCACCACAAGGGTCCGGGGCCAACGTCCTGACTTTC

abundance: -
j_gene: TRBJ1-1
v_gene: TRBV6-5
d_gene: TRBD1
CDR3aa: CASSSGQGMNTEAFF
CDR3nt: TGTGCCAGCAGTTCGGGACAGGGCATGAACACTGAAGCTTTCTTT

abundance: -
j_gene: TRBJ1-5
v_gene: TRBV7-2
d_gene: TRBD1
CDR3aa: CASSGTGGSNQPQHF
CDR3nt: TGTGCCAGCAGTGGGACAGGGGGGAGCAATCAGCCCCAGCATTTT

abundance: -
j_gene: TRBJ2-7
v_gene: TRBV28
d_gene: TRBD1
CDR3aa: CASSLDRDRVLGFYEQYF
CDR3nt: TGTGCCAGCAGTTTAGACCGGGACAGGGTTCTAGGGTTTTACGAGCAGTACTTC

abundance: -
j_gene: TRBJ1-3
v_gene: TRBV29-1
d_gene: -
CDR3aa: CSVARDSGNTIYF
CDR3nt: TGCAGCGTTGCCAGGGACTCTGGAAACACCATATATTTT

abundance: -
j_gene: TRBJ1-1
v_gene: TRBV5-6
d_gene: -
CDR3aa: CASRLTGAFLNTEAFF
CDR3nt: TGTGCCAGCAGATTGACAGGAGCCTTCCTGAACACTGAAGCTTTCTTT

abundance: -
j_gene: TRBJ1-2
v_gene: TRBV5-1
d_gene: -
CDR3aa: CASSLASGLGMGGYTF
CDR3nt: TGCGCCAGCAGCTTGGCCTCGGGACTGGGGATGGGAGGCTACACCTTC

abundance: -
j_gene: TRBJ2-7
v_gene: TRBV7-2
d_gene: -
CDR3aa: CASSLGRETYEQYF
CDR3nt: TGTGCCAGCAGCTTGGGCAGGGAAACCTACGAGCAGTACTTC

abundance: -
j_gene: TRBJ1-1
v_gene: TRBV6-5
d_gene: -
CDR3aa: CASSPSGEGNTEAFF
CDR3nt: TGTGCCAGCAGTCCTTCGGGTGAGGGGAACACTGAAGCTTTCTTT

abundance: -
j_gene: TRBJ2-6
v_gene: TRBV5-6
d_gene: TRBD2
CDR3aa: CASSYSGLAGGTNVLTF
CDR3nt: TGTGCCAGCAGCTACTCGGGACTAGCGGGCGGGACCAACGTCCTGACTTTC

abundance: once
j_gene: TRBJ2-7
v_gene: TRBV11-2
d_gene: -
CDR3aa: CASSFGGDTYEQYF
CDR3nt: TGTGCCAGCAGCTTCGGGGGAGACACCTACGAGCAGTACTTC

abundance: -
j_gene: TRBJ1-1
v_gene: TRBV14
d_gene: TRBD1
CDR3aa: CASSQRPGQGFKNTEAFF
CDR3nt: TGTGCCAGCAGCCAACGGCCGGGACAGGGCTTTAAAAACACTGAAGCTTTCTTT

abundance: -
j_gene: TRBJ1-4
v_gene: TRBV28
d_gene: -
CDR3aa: CASSFGRSLNEKLFF
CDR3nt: TGTGCCAGCAGTTTCGGACGGTCCCTCAATGAAAAACTGTTTTTT